One TCR beta chain is described in this entry. This clone was recorded a few times. No antigen is known for it. No much larger clonotype is one base removed from it; base qualities were not supplied. The data were obtained in a study of control samples from healthy donors and cancer patients (dated by TCRdb to about 2020). Preparation of the library involved the immunoSEQ multiplex PCR assay. TCRdb took this table from immuneACCESS and kept in-frame rearrangements with V and J called. Such tables lack part of the clones; where checked against another copy, unresolved V genes explain under half of the gap, and the rest is unexplained. This sample gives under 450,000 clones in total; 80% to 95% of them show up just once. Just under 6.5% of the sample rests with the top ten. From the cysteine up to the phenylalanine, the CDR3 has a length of 12 residues. The only DNA kept is the CDR3, 36 bases in frame from the first base. Compared with germline, V lacks 5 bases and J lacks 6 bases; bases without a gene match: 4. In the germline V gene, CDR1 corresponds to SGHTA and CDR2 to FQGNSA.

Rearrangement joined TRBV7-2 to TRBJ2-7; 7 central nucleotides agree with TRBD2. This TCR was recovered from a man aged 35-49 years with head and neck cancer. Sample: PBMCs. The CDR3 sequence is CASSHGEGEQYF. The nucleotide sequence is given as TGTGCCAGCAGCCATGGGGAGGGCGAGCAGTACTTC.